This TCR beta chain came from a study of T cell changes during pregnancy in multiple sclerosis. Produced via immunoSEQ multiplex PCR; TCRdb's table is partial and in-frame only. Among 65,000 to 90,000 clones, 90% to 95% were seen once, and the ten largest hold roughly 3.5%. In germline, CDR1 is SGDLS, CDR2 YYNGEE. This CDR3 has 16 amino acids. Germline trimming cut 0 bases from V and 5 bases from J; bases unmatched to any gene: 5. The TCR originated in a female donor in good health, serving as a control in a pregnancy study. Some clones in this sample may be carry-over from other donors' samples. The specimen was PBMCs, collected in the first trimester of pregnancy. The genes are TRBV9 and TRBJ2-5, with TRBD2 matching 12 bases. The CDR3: CASSVDGLAGWETQYF. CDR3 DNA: TGTGCCAGCAGCGTAGATGGACTAGCGGGGTGGGAGACCCAGTACTTC.